The 21 T cell receptor beta chains below all came from one sample that was sequenced in a study of human T cells and chemical hapten exposure. TCRdb reprocessed the RACE reads via MiXCR and lists one record per CDR3 protein. The sample lists about 400,000 distinct CDR3 sequences; roughly 6.3% were seen once. The sample's time point: patch test 2, 6 weeks after DPC sensitization. Treatment of the sample: therapeutic diphenylcyclopropenone sensitization with weekly scalp DPC. Specimen: whole blood, collected in connection with sensitization to the hapten diphenylcyclopropenone (DPC). These receptors all come from a young woman with alopecia areata. Some clones in this sample may be carry-over from other donors' samples.

This clonotype was seen many times. This sequence joins TRBV6-2 or TRBV6-3 and TRBJ1-1; 7 bases agree with TRBD1. The CDR3 loop spans 11 amino acids. Germline CDR1 is MNHEY and CDR2 is SVGEGT. Trimming cost V 5 bases and J 7 bases; bases outside gene matches: 1. DNA for the CDR3: TGTGCCAGCAGTACAGGGGTTGAAGCTTTCTTT. Translated, it gives CASSTGVEAFF.

The genes are TRBV2 and TRBJ1-6; maybe TRBD1 (5 bases). The length of the CDR3 is 13 residues. Germline CDR1 and CDR2: SNHLY and FYNNEI. Trimming left V 4 bases short and J 6 bases short, with 7 bases between. The CDR3 here is CASSGQLNSPLHF. In nucleotides, the CDR3 is TGTGCCAGCAGTGGACAGCTTAATTCACCCCTCCACTTT.

This clonotype was counted many times. This rearrangement joins TRBV7-8 to TRBJ1-4, with TRBD1 matching 8 bases. Trimming took 5 bases from V and 6 from J; bases not matched to a gene: 5. This CDR3 comprises 14 residues. CDR1 SGHVS and CDR2 FQNEAQ come from the germline V gene. The CDR3 DNA sequence: TGTGCCAGCAGCCCCAGGGGGCTCGATGAAAAACTGTTTTTT. It codes for CASSPRGLDEKLFF. Combining the CDR3 with reference TRBV7-8 and TRBJ1-4 gives the whole variable domain GAGVSQSPRYKVAKRGQDVALRCDPISGHVSLFWYQQALGQGPEFLTYFQNEAQLDKSGLPSDRFFAERPEGSVSTLKIQRTQQEDSAVYLCASSPRGLDEKLFFGSGTQLSVL.

V is TRBV28 and J is TRBJ1-5; no firm D call. V lost 5 bases and J 7 bases, leaving 18 bases between the germline ends. Germline lookup yields CDR1 MDHEN and CDR2 SYDVKM. This CDR3 is 15 amino acids long. The CDR3 region is CASSPDEGLGQPQHF. Here the CDR3 DNA reads TGTGCCAGCAGTCCCGACGAGGGTTTGGGGCAGCCCCAGCATTTT.

This chain joins TRBV28 and TRBJ1-1, with D possibly being TRBD1 (6 bases). Trimming stripped 6 bases from V and 0 bases from J, with 14 bases between. The germline gives CDR1 MDHEN, CDR2 SYDVKM. The CDR3 contains 15 residues. This CDR3 reads CASSMDSTMNTEAFF. The CDR3 nucleotides are TGTGCCAGCAGCATGGACAGCACGATGAACACTGAAGCTTTCTTT.

V is TRBV7-9 and J is TRBJ2-1; TRBD1 is a possible D gene (5 bases). This CDR3 is 15 amino acids long. From germline, CDR1 is SEHNR and CDR2 FQNEAQ (reference sequence). The ends were cut back, 6 bases at V and 0 bases at J, with 12 bases in the middle. CDR3 nucleotides: TGTGCCAGCAGTCCCCCCAGGGTCTCCTACAATGAGCAGTTCTTC. Translated, it gives CASSPPRVSYNEQFF. The full variable domain, its missing parts supplied by reference TRBV7-9 and TRBJ2-1, is DTGVSQNPRHKITKRGQNVTFRCDPISEHNRLYWYRQTLGQGPEFLTYFQNEAQLEKSRLLSDRFSAERPKGSFSTLEIQRTEQGDSAMYLCASSPPRVSYNEQFFGPGTRLTVL.

This clonotype was observed a handful of times. The chain joins TRBV15 to TRBJ2-7; a possible D gene is TRBD1 (5 bases). The CDR3 is 13 amino acids. V lost 3 bases and J 6 bases, leaving 12 bases between the germline ends. CDR1 is LNHNV, CDR2 YYDKDF, per germline (reference sequence). The CDR3 region has the DNA TGTGCCACCAGCAGCGGCAGGGAACGCGAGCAGTACTTC. Protein: CATSSGREREQYF.

This chain links TRBV6-2 or TRBV6-3 with TRBJ1-4; D is perhaps TRBD1 (5 bases). Trimming removed 6 bases at V and 15 bases at J, with 14 bases between. The CDR3 length is 11 residues. The germline CDR1 and CDR2 sequences are MNHEY and SVGEGT. The CDR3 loop reads CASRYGDSVFF. CDR3 nucleotide sequence: TGTGCCAGCAGGTACGGGGACTCCGTGTTTTTT.

This clonotype was observed at least ten times. This chain links TRBV7-9 with TRBJ1-1, with TRBD1 as a possible D gene (5 bases). The V end lost 2 bases, the J end lost 2 bases, and 9 bases lay between the germline ends. CDR3 length: 14 residues. Germline V gene sequence: CDR1 SEHNR, CDR2 FQNEAQ (reference sequence). Here the CDR3 reads CASSLLGENTEAFF. DNA for the CDR3: TGTGCCAGCAGCTTACTGGGGGAAAACACTGAAGCTTTCTTT.

Only a few counts were recorded for this clonotype. V is TRBV13 and J is TRBJ2-7; D might be TRBD1 or TRBD2, each matching 5 bases. V was trimmed by 5 bases and J by 3 bases, leaving 17 bases between them. Germline CDR1 PRHDT, CDR2 FYEKMQ (reference sequence). The CDR3 is made up of 15 amino acids. The CDR3 bases are TGTGCCAGCAGCACCCGGGACGGAGGATTCTACGAGCAGTACTTC. This translates into CASSTRDGGFYEQYF. Combining the CDR3 with reference TRBV13 and TRBJ2-7 gives the whole variable domain AAGVIQSPRHLIKEKRETATLKCYPIPRHDTVYWYQQGPGQDPQFLISFYEKMQSDKGSIPDRFSAQQFSDYHSELNMSSLELGDSALYFCASSTRDGGFYEQYFGPGTRLTVT.

The rearrangement links TRBV6-6 to TRBJ2-3; a weak D match, TRBD2 (6 bases). The CDR3 loop spans 12 amino acids. V lost 5 bases to trimming and J lost 7 bases, with 10 bases between them. CDR1 MNHNY and CDR2 SVGAGI come from the germline V gene (reference sequence). The CDR3 sequence: CASSGDSHTQYF. The CDR3 nucleotides read TGTGCCAGCAGTGGGGACTCTCATACGCAGTATTTT.

The chain combines TRBV3-1 with TRBJ2-7, with TRBD2 as a possible D gene (5 bases). The CDR3 is made up of 14 amino acids. V lost 0 bases, J lost 2 bases, and 8 bases lay in between. Looked up from germline, CDR1 is LGHDT and CDR2 is YNNKEL (reference sequence). CDR3 DNA sequence: TGTGCCAGCAGCCAAGATAGAGGGCCCTACGAGCAGTACTTC. This sequence encodes CASSQDRGPYEQYF.

This clonotype was seen ten or more times. V and J are TRBV7-9 and TRBJ1-4, with D unclear. The CDR3 is 13 residues long. CDR1 and CDR2 (germline): SEHNR, FQNEAQ (reference sequence). Trimming cost V 6 bases and J 6 bases, with 11 bases left between them. The CDR3 DNA follows: TGTGCCAGCAGTCGAGGGTCCTATGAAAAACTGTTTTTT. Translating gives CASSRGSYEKLFF.

V usage is TRBV5-5 and J usage is TRBJ1-3, with D possibly matching TRBD1 (5 bases). Germline-derived CDR1 and CDR2 are SGHKS and YYEKEE (reference sequence). V was trimmed by 1 base and J by 2 bases, leaving 10 bases between them. CDR3 length equals 15 residues. CDR3 DNA: TGTGCCAGCAGCTTGTTGGGGGAAGCTGGAAACACCATATATTTT. It translates to CASSLLGEAGNTIYF.

This clonotype came up a few times. The chain joins TRBV2 to TRBJ2-7, with D maybe TRBD1 (5 bases). Germline V lookup: CDR1 SNHLY, CDR2 FYNNEI. With 3 bases removed from V and 3 bases from J, the gap between germline ends came to 12 bases. The CDR3 runs to 14 residues. CDR3 sequence (DNA): TGTGCCAGCAGTGATCCCCTAGGGGTCTACGAGCAGTACTTC. This translates into CASSDPLGVYEQYF. Full variable domain (remainder filled in from reference TRBV2 and TRBJ2-7): EPEVTQTPSHQVTQMGQEVILRCVPISNHLYFYWYRQILGQKVEFLVSFYNNEISEKSEIFDDQFSVERPDGSNFTLKIRSTKLEDSAMYFCASSDPLGVYEQYFGPGTRLTVT.

The CDR3 sequence: CASGGTLQGHQFF. As DNA, the CDR3 is TGTGCCAGCGGAGGGACGCTCCAGGGCCATCAGTTCTTC. The chain combines TRBV12-3 or TRBV12-4 with TRBJ2-1, with a weak D call TRBD2 (6 bases). The CDR3 runs to 13 residues. V lost 8 bases and J 13 bases, leaving 21 bases between the germline ends.

This clonotype was detected ten times or more. The chain joins TRBV6-5 to TRBJ1-2; no reliable D call. The CDR3 has 14 amino acids. V lost 0 bases and J lost 2, with 7 bases in between. CDR1 is MNHEY and CDR2 is SVGAGI in the germline V gene. In DNA form, the CDR3 reads TGTGCCAGCAGTTACTCGACCCCGAACTATGGCTACACCTTC. Translating it yields CASSYSTPNYGYTF.

This sequence joins TRBV5-1 and TRBJ2-1, with D unclear. V dropped 0 bases and J dropped 8 bases, with 9 bases sitting between them. The CDR3 runs 13 residues. Germline V gene data show CDR1 as SGHRS and CDR2 as YFSETQ. Here the CDR3 DNA reads TGCGCCAGCAGCTTGGAACTAAGGGATGAGCAGTTCTTC. This codes for CASSLELRDEQFF.

This clonotype was counted ten times or more. The chain links TRBV11-1 to TRBJ1-5, with D unresolved. Germline assignment: CDR1 SGHAT and CDR2 FQDESV (reference sequence). The CDR3 length is 13 residues. The V end lost 3 bases, the J end lost 6 bases, and 9 bases lay between the germline ends. CDR3 bases: TGTGCCAGCAGCTTGGGGAGGACTCAGCCCCAGCATTTT. Its protein is CASSLGRTQPQHF.

The table lists this clonotype with many counts. V usage is TRBV11-2 and J usage is TRBJ2-1; D is uncertain. Germline V gene sequence: CDR1 SGHAT, CDR2 FQNNGV. The CDR3 spans 14 residues. V shed 5 bases and J shed 8 bases, with 16 bases lying between them. DNA for the CDR3: TGTGCCAGCAGCCGTAACTCATTACCCGATGAGCAGTTCTTC. The encoded protein is CASSRNSLPDEQFF.

The CDR3 here is CASRRQRGAPSNEQFF. DNA of the CDR3: TGTGCCAGCAGGCGTCAGCGGGGGGCCCCTTCGAATGAGCAGTTCTTC. The rearrangement joins TRBV7-2 to TRBJ2-1, with TRBD2 matching over 9 bases. The V segment lost 6 bases and the J segment 7 bases; nucleotides outside the gene matches: 13. The CDR3 sequence is 16 residues long. The germline V gene has CDR1 SGHTA and CDR2 FQGNSA.